The 27 T cell receptor beta chains presented below share a single source sample, sequenced in a study of shared clonotypes between healthy human individuals. The method was immunoSEQ multiplex PCR; TCRdb's version includes in-frame clones alone and lacks a portion of them. The sample has hundreds of thousands of clones; less than 98% are singletons. Sequencing was carried out using naive CD4+ T cells sorted from blood. Subset given: CD45RA+ positively selected. These receptors all come from a young woman in good health.

The rearrangement links TRBV12-5 to TRBJ2-1; D remains unclear. From germline, CDR1 is LGHNT and CDR2 FRNRAP. The CDR3 runs to 14 residues. V was cut by 0 bases and J by 3 bases, with 6 bases left in between. CDR3 coding DNA: TGTGCTAGTGGTTTGGTACCGGGCTACAATGAGCAGTTCTTC. This translates into CASGLVPGYNEQFF.

The rearrangement uses TRBV7-9 and TRBJ2-1, with D unresolved. Germline-derived CDR1 and CDR2 are SEHNR and FQNEAQ (reference sequence). The CDR3 spans 16 residues. Trimming left V 1 base short and J 0 bases short, with 10 bases between. This CDR3 is CASSLVGESSYNEQFF. In DNA form, the CDR3 reads TGTGCCAGCAGCTTAGTTGGCGAGAGCTCCTACAATGAGCAGTTCTTC.

CDR3 region: CASSQESRLADEQYF. CDR3 DNA: TGTGCCAGCAGCCAAGAGAGTAGGCTAGCAGACGAGCAGTACTTC. The chain uses TRBV4-2 and TRBJ2-7; a weak D match, TRBD2 (5 bases). V was shortened by 0 bases and J by 5 bases, with 14 bases between the two germline ends. The CDR3 is 15 residues long. Germline CDR1 LGHNA, CDR2 YNFKEQ.

The rearrangement links TRBV6-1 to TRBJ1-3; possibly TRBD1 for D (5 bases). Germline CDR1 reads MNHNS; CDR2 reads SASEGT. The CDR3 extends over 16 amino acids. Trimming took 2 bases from V and 1 from J, leaving 12 bases between them. The CDR3 DNA is TGTGCCAGCAGTGAAACCCCGAGGGGTTCTGGAAACACCATATATTTT. Translating it yields CASSETPRGSGNTIYF.

CDR3 region: CSVEGHRGEAFF. The CDR3 coding sequence is TGCAGCGTTGAAGGTCATAGGGGTGAAGCTTTCTTT. The J gene is TRBJ1-1, the V gene TRBV29-1; tentative D call: TRBD1 (5 bases). CDR1 and CDR2 (germline): SQVTM, ANQGSEA. This CDR3 is 12 amino acids long. Trimming removed 1 base from V and 7 bases from J, with 10 bases in between.

The V call is TRBV10-3, the J call TRBJ2-7, with D possibly being TRBD2 (6 bases). The CDR3 loop spans 13 amino acids. The V gene's germline CDR1 is ENHRY and CDR2 SYGVKD. V was trimmed by 10 bases and J by 1 base, leaving 14 bases between them. The CDR3: CATNPGVSYEQYF. The CDR3 DNA is TGTGCCACCAATCCGGGAGTATCCTACGAGCAGTACTTC.

This sequence joins TRBV11-1 and TRBJ2-7; the D is unclear. The V and J ends lost 3 bases and 2 bases respectively, with 11 bases between them. The germline V gene has CDR1 SGHAT and CDR2 FQDESV (reference sequence). The CDR3 is 14 residues long. The DNA for the CDR3 is TGTGCCAGCAGCTTCGCCGGCAACACCTACGAGCAGTACTTC. It translates to CASSFAGNTYEQYF.

V gene TRBV28 combines with J gene TRBJ2-1; weak D call: TRBD2 (6 bases). V lost 7 bases to trimming and J lost 8 bases, with 12 bases between them. The CDR3 sequence is 12 residues long. Germline V CDR1 and CDR2: MDHEN, SYDVKM. The CDR3, as DNA: TGTGCCAGCACGAGGGACTCCGATGAGCAGTTCTTC. Translation: CASTRDSDEQFF.

V and J are TRBV6-5 and TRBJ1-1, with D maybe TRBD1 (6 bases). The CDR3 totals 15 residues. Trimming cost V 4 bases and J 1 base, with 13 bases left between them. Germline V gives CDR1 MNHEY, CDR2 SVGAGI. CDR3 in amino acids: CASSSPGHPNTEAFF. In DNA, the CDR3 is TGTGCCAGCAGTTCACCGGGACACCCGAACACTGAAGCTTTCTTT.

V usage is TRBV7-8 and J usage is TRBJ1-2, with TRBD1 as a possible D gene (5 bases). Trimming removed 5 bases at V and 0 bases at J, with 25 bases between. Germline V CDR1 and CDR2: SGHVS, FQNEAQ. The CDR3 totals 19 residues. In DNA, the CDR3 is TGTGCCAGCAGCCCCCGCCCGGGCGCAGGGCCTATGACTAACTATGGCTACACCTTC. It specifies CASSPRPGAGPMTNYGYTF.

The V gene is TRBV5-1, the J gene TRBJ1-1; D is uncertain. The CDR3 extends over 14 amino acids. V was shortened by 0 bases and J by 0 bases, with 6 bases between the two germline ends. The germline gives CDR1 SGHRS, CDR2 YFSETQ. CDR3 region: CASSLGHMNTEAFF. The CDR3 DNA is TGCGCCAGCAGCTTGGGACATATGAACACTGAAGCTTTCTTT.

The V and J genes are TRBV6-1 and TRBJ2-1, with 7 bases identical to TRBD1. CDR1 and CDR2 from the germline V gene are MNHNS and SASEGT. The CDR3 runs to 12 residues. V lost 5 bases to trimming and J lost 16 bases; unmatched junction nucleotides: 11. In DNA form, the CDR3 reads TGTGCCAGCAGTTTATGGACAGGTTGGAGTTTCTTC. This sequence encodes CASSLWTGWSFF.

The gene calls are TRBV6-1 and TRBJ2-1, with 9 bases fitting TRBD2. CDR1 and CDR2 (germline): MNHNS, SASEGT. The CDR3 totals 14 residues. J lost 5 bases, V lost 7 bases, and 6 bases had no gene match. The CDR3 is CASMKLAGNNEQFF. CDR3 sequence (DNA): TGTGCCAGCATGAAGCTAGCGGGGAACAATGAGCAGTTCTTC.

Notes on this clone: Different DNA sequences within this sample yield the same CDR3. The chain recombines TRBV11-3 with TRBJ2-1; D might be TRBD1 (6 bases). V lost 5 bases and J lost 3, with 11 bases in between. Germline V gives CDR1 SGHNT, CDR2 YENEEA. This CDR3 is 14 amino acids long. The CDR3: CASSPGTNYNEQFF. CDR3 nucleotide sequence: TGTGCCAGCAGCCCCGGGACAAACTACAATGAGCAGTTCTTC.

The rearrangement uses TRBV7-9 and TRBJ2-1; D unresolved. CDR3 length: 13 amino acids. Trimming removed 1 base at V and 14 bases at J, with 15 bases between. CDR1 is SEHNR, CDR2 FQNEAQ, per germline (reference sequence). The CDR3 loop is CASSLDPGSLEFF. The CDR3 DNA sequence: TGTGCCAGCAGCTTAGATCCAGGCTCTTTGGAGTTCTTC.

The chain links TRBV2 to TRBJ2-5; TRBD1 is a possible D gene (6 bases). CDR3 length: 12 amino acids. Between the trimmed V and J ends, which lost 6 bases and 5 bases, there was a span of 10 bases. Germline V lookup: CDR1 SNHLY, CDR2 FYNNEI. CDR3 loop: CASRATGETQYF. The CDR3 coding sequence is TGTGCCAGCAGGGCCACAGGGGAGACCCAGTACTTC.

J is TRBJ1-5 and V is TRBV6-1; D is unclear. The CDR3 totals 17 residues. Per germline, CDR1 MNHNS and CDR2 SASEGT. Trimming stripped 3 bases from V and 1 base from J, with 16 bases between. CDR3 region: CASSDGSRVWSNQPQHF. In nucleotides, the CDR3 is TGTGCCAGCAGTGATGGTTCTAGAGTTTGGAGCAATCAGCCCCAGCATTTT.

V is TRBV5-6 and J is TRBJ2-5, with D unclear. The tail of the sequence fits TRBJ2-7 better, so the J call may be wrong. CDR1 is SGHDT, CDR2 YYEEEE, per germline. This CDR3 has 12 residues. This chain's CDR3 is CASSWGSNEQYF. The CDR3, as DNA: TGTGCCAGCAGCTGGGGTAGTAACGAGCAGTACTTC.

The genes are TRBV4-1 and TRBJ2-5; D perhaps matches TRBD1 (6 bases). Looked up from germline, CDR1 is MGHRA and CDR2 is YSYEKL. The germline V and J ends were trimmed by 0 bases and 1 base, with 21 bases remaining between them. CDR3 length: 19 residues. This CDR3 is CASSQEDWGFRGSQETQYF. The CDR3 region has the DNA TGCGCCAGCAGCCAAGAAGATTGGGGATTCAGGGGATCCCAAGAGACCCAGTACTTC.

This chain joins TRBV6-1 and TRBJ2-1; perhaps TRBD2 as D (6 bases). The CDR3 extends over 15 amino acids. V dropped 3 bases and J dropped 8 bases, with 17 bases sitting between them. Per germline, CDR1 MNHNS and CDR2 SASEGT. The CDR3 DNA sequence: TGTGCCAGCAGTGACAGGGCTCTGGGGGGTCATGAGCAGTTCTTC. The encoded protein is CASSDRALGGHEQFF.

The genes are TRBV4-2 and TRBJ2-3; D gene ambiguous. Deletions cut 1 base from V and 2 bases from J, with 13 bases between. This CDR3 spans 16 amino acids. Germline V gives CDR1 LGHNA, CDR2 YNFKEQ. Here the CDR3 reads CASSQGPRIHTDTQYF. CDR3 DNA: TGTGCCAGCAGCCAAGGGCCCCGGATACACACAGATACGCAGTATTTT.

The chain has TRBV4-1 and TRBJ1-5; 8 nucleotides match TRBD1. There are 16 residues in the CDR3. The V gene end was trimmed by 1 base and the J gene end by 4 bases; junction bases not matched to a gene: 6. Germline values: CDR1 MGHRA, CDR2 YSYEKL. DNA for the CDR3: TGCGCCAGCAGCCAAGGTCCAGGGGGCCAAAATCAGCCCCAGCATTTT. Encoded protein: CASSQGPGGQNQPQHF.

This chain uses TRBV6-5 with TRBJ2-7; maybe TRBD2 (6 bases). CDR3 length: 14 residues. Germline V lookup: CDR1 MNHEY, CDR2 SVGAGI. Trimming stripped 6 bases from V and 6 bases from J, with 18 bases between. CDR3 loop: CASRFLGLGGEQYF. In DNA, the CDR3 is TGTGCCAGCAGGTTCCTGGGACTTGGTGGCGAGCAGTACTTC.

This chain links TRBV28 with TRBJ2-2; no definite D call. Trimming pared 7 bases from V and 8 bases from J, leaving 8 bases between. Looked up from germline, CDR1 is MDHEN and CDR2 is SYDVKM. This CDR3 comprises 11 residues. CDR3 residues: CASIRSGELFF. CDR3 DNA: TGTGCCAGCATAAGGTCTGGGGAGCTGTTTTTT.

The V call is TRBV29-1, the J call TRBJ2-5, with 9 bases identical to TRBD1. The end of the DNA aligns better with TRBJ2-7, so the J call may be wrong. Per the germline V gene, CDR1 is SQVTM and CDR2 is ANQGSEA. The CDR3 is 12 amino acids. CDR3 DNA sequence: TGCAGCCTGGTCGAGACAGGGGGCGAGCAGTACTTC. It is translated as CSLVETGGEQYF.

V usage is TRBV6-1 and J usage is TRBJ1-2, with 9 bases identical to TRBD1. This CDR3 contains 15 residues. Germline V gives CDR1 MNHNS, CDR2 SASEGT. V lost 4 bases and J lost 2; bases outside the gene matches: 5. In DNA, the CDR3 is TGTGCCAGCAGTGTCACCGGGACAGGGAACTATGGCTACACCTTC. It codes for CASSVTGTGNYGYTF.

The chain uses TRBV5-6 and TRBJ2-7; D might be TRBD2 (5 bases). Germline CDR1 is SGHDT and CDR2 is YYEEEE. V lost 3 bases, J lost 6 bases, and 16 bases lay in between. This CDR3 is built from 14 residues. CDR3 nucleotide sequence: TGTGCCAGCAGCTCCACTGGACTCATTCGCGAGCAGTACTTC. As protein: CASSSTGLIREQYF.